This paragraph reports one T cell receptor (beta chain). Its cognate antigen is unknown. Germline V lookup: CDR1 GTSNPN, CDR2 SVGIG (reference sequence). The CDR3 totals 16 residues. Trimming took 0 bases from V and 0 from J, leaving 12 bases between them. These data belong to a study of cytotoxic CD8 clonotypes in ibrutinib-treated CLL. Background on the study: Response samples were obtained once patients had received a median 12 months of treatment, range 6 to 36.

Overall study findings and caveats: Higher clonality was seen at ibrutinib response and a return toward baseline at progression.

Measured with immunoSEQ multiplex PCR; TCRdb has only the in-frame clones, and not every one. Here the sample spans hundreds of thousands of clones, under 75% being singletons. The receptor was isolated from a human donor with chronic lymphocytic leukemia. The starting material was PBMCs, obtained after 24 months of ibrutinib treatment. The rearrangement joins TRBV30 to TRBJ1-5; D perhaps matches TRBD1 (6 bases). The CDR3 spells CAWSVLDSTSNQPQHF. DNA for the CDR3: TGTGCCTGGAGTGTACTGGACAGCACTAGCAATCAGCCCCAGCATTTT.